Described below is a single T cell receptor beta chain sequence and its context. Its antigen is currently not known. No clone much larger than this one lies a single base away; base qualities are absent. This sample is drawn from a study of graft-versus-host responses after intestinal transplantation (dated by TCRdb to the early 2020s). Broadly, across the study: The transplants that recipients got were multivisceral, liver-intestinal, or isolated intestinal. A cohort of more than 20 intestinal transplant recipients, including one retransplant, was enrolled, and a few patients lacking pretransplant specimens were excluded. Donor T cell macrochimerism was defined as a peak of at least 4% donor T cells among recipient peripheral blood mononuclear cells. Graft-versus-host and host-versus-graft alloreactive T cell clones were tracked in the graft, circulation and bone marrow after intestinal transplantation using bulk TCR-beta CDR3 sequencing. Rather than being sequenced by the commercial service, samples from three later patients were sequenced in-house on an Illumina MiSeq and processed with MiXCR. Alloreactive clones were identified by sequencing pre-transplant mixed lymphocyte reaction products and comparing them with unstimulated pre-transplant donor and recipient T cells. Anti-thymocyte globulin induction was given to all recipients, followed by maintenance tacrolimus and steroids for approximately 3 years.

Library creation used the immunoSEQ multiplex PCR assay. For most patients, genomic DNA was isolated with the Qiagen DNeasy Blood and Tissue Kit and shipped frozen to Adaptive Biotechnologies for TCR sequencing. For most patients, genomic DNA was subjected to high-throughput TCR-beta CDR3 sequencing by Adaptive Biotechnologies. The original pipeline was this. Adaptive's ImmunoSEQ software was the source of the TCR sequencing data for 18 patients, while a few other patients were processed with MiXCR and VDJtools. CD4 versus CD8 sorting errors were corrected by removing sequences found in both subsets at a frequency ratio below 5:1. CDR3 nucleotide sequences shared between donor and recipient were removed because the origin of such sequences could not be assigned. At least 2-fold expansion over unstimulated cells and a minimum CFSE-low frequency of 0.002% (template counts) or 0.001% (read counts) were required for clones to be classified as alloreactive. Clones were considered mappable if detected in sequenced pre-transplant spleen, lymph node, or MLR CFSE-low populations of the donor or recipient. The cumulative frequency of alloreactive clones was calculated as a percentage of all sequences, weighted by copy number. Here the immuneACCESS table is served through TCRdb, limited to in-frame sequences with V and J called. Missing clones are a known gap in these copies; in checked studies unresolved V genes cover under half, and the rest lacks a known reason. The V and J calls and the clone size are those of that table, but D and trimming were determined from the DNA. The sample table records tens of thousands of clones; roughly 83% of these occur just once. The ten largest clonotypes hold roughly 0.45% of the sample.

The time point tag for this specimen amounts to: cells obtained before transplantation from donor or recipient. CD3+CD4+ and CD3+CD8+ populations were FACS-sorted from unstimulated pre-transplant donor and recipient cells taken from spleen or lymph nodes. The paper's findings and limits, for the study overall: GvH clones were found in recipient bone marrow, and some of the GvH clones appeared earlier in ileal mucosa or blood, which is consistent with an intestinal mucosal origin. The relatively low number and heterogeneity of intestinal transplant patients limited the conclusions. Patients with donor T cell macrochimerism had high GvH to HvG T cell clonal ratios in their allografts. Early after transplant, peak levels of circulating GvH clones were associated with declines in HvG clones.

The germline V gene yields MNHEY for CDR1 and SVGAGI for CDR2. CDR3 length: 14 amino acids, cysteine to phenylalanine. CDR3 DNA is the only sequence kept; it has 42 bases, read in frame from the first base. Trimming takes 1 base from V and 1 base from J, and the germline ends sit 5 bases apart. The V and J segments used are TRBV6-5 and TRBJ1-5, with the D gene not confidently named. The sequences come from unstimulated CD4+ T cells sorted from spleen or lymph node cells, collected before transplant. The sequence came from a human donor who was the organ donor for an intestinal transplant. The DNA reads as follows: TGTGCCAGCAGTTACTTAGGCAGCAATCAGCCCCAGCATTTT. This codes for CASSYLGSNQPQHF.